These T cell receptor beta chains were read from a single sample in a study of CD8 T cells in Susac syndrome. TCRdb recomputed calls from the immunoSEQ multiplex PCR reads with MiXCR, one row per CDR3 protein. The sample has 100,000 to 150,000 distinct CDR3 sequences, about 94% seen once. Sequenced material: CD4+ T cells from PBMCs. These TCRs come from a human donor with multiple sclerosis. The CDR3 runs from the conserved cysteine through the conserved F or W.

j_call v_call cdr3_aa
TRBJ1-3 TRBV30 CAFNEISGNTIYF
TRBJ2-3 TRBV5-4 CASSKGNPGTSGDTQYF
TRBJ2-1 TRBV29-1 CSAGLAGPYNEQFF
TRBJ2-4 TRBV2 CASSERDRQYF
TRBJ1-5 TRBV19 CATRTGDFSNQPQHF
TRBJ1-2 TRBV29-1 CSVGVDYGYTF
TRBJ1-1 TRBV6-6 CASSLLPGAEAFF
TRBJ2-3 TRBV12-3/TRBV12-4 CASSFATDTQYF
TRBJ1-5 TRBV28 CASKRAGNQPQHF
TRBJ1-2 TRBV5-4 CASSQQGADGYTF
TRBJ2-7 TRBV11-1 CASSLGGPDYEQYF